The T cell receptor beta chain described here comes from a study of T cells in Graves' hyperthyroidism and ophthalmopathy. Study overall: Blood from the periphery was taken at initial diagnosis, before any treatment.

Authors of the study amplified TCR beta CDR3 regions from RNA transcripts. RT-PCR in the first round (using the HTBI primer set) targeted the TCR CDR3. Using its own MiXCR run on the multiplex PCR reads, TCRdb lists one record per CDR3 protein. The sample records over 150,000 distinct CDR3 sequences, about 15% being singletons. The CDR3 extends over 17 amino acids. V dropped 8 bases and J dropped 0; count of bases not matched to a gene: 9. If no ophthalmopathy progression occurred within 18 months, Graves' hyperthyroidism was stable. It was uncontrolled infection, other autoimmune disease, pregnancy or lactation that excluded patients. Regarding this clonotype: Antigen: not known.

Whole-study findings and limits: Ophthalmopathy and stable hyperthyroidism were told apart by a 13 V-J model.

The sequence was obtained from a woman aged 45-65 years with Graves' hyperthyroidism. The specimen was blood. The chain uses TRBV12-3 or TRBV12-4 and TRBJ2-6, with 8 bases fitting TRBD1. The CDR3 here is CASQKQGGSSGANVLTF. CDR3 sequence (DNA): TGTGCCAGCCAAAAACAGGGGGGTAGCTCTGGGGCCAACGTCCTGACTTTC.